This TCR beta chain is from a study of spatial heterogeneity in lung cancer. MiXCR, applied by TCRdb to the 5' RACE reads, yields one record per CDR3 protein. This repertoire shows 43,000 or so distinct CDR3 sequences, around 7.1% found once; its top ten account for around 45%. Time point meaning: sample taken at primary tumor resection. Unsorted whole RNA samples from tumor, nontumor lung or frozen PBMC were sequenced. The V end lost 4 bases, the J end lost 4 bases, and 16 bases lay between the germline ends. There are 16 residues in the CDR3. The V gene's germline CDR1 is SNHLY and CDR2 FYNNEI. The starting material was PBMCs, obtained at surgery. This sequence joins TRBV2 and TRBJ1-4; unclear D gene. This clonotype was sampled from a female donor with early-stage non-small cell lung cancer. CDR3 sequence reads: CASSVRPSNNNEKLFF. The CDR3, as DNA: TGTGCCAGCAGTGTCCGGCCGTCAAATAATAATGAAAAACTGTTTTTT.